This TCR beta chain emerged from a study of cytomegalovirus exposure and HLA in healthy donors. Findings of the study overall: Donor immune exposure was known only as CMV serostatus. A classifier reportedly called cytomegalovirus status with high sensitivity and specificity.

A multiplex PCR was run with 60 Vbeta primers and 13 Jbeta primers. Assay: immunoSEQ multiplex PCR; the TCRdb copy retains only in-frame clones and omits some. Among over 100,000 clones listed, about 8.5% were seen once. Unmatched junction bases numbered 15, after V lost 4 bases and J lost 9 bases. The germline V gene encodes CDR1 SGHRS and CDR2 YFSETQ. The CDR3 has 16 amino acids. Concerning this clone: Its antigen is as yet unknown.

This clonotype was obtained from a man between 35 and 55 years old in good health and CMV-seronegative. The sample consisted of PBMCs. The chain employs TRBV5-1 and TRBJ2-1, with TRBD2 matching 8 bases. The CDR3 DNA is TGCGCCAGCAGCCGCCCTTGGGAGCGGGGGCCGGGTGAGCAGTTCTTC. Its translation is CASSRPWERGPGEQFF. Complete variable domain (other parts from reference TRBV5-1 and TRBJ2-1): KAGVTQTPRYLIKTRGQQVTLSCSPISGHRSVSWYQQTPGQGLQFLFEYFSETQRNKGNFPGRFSGRQFSNSRSEMNVSTLELGDSALYLCASSRPWERGPGEQFFGPGTRLTVL.